The 12 T cell receptor beta chains reported below all come from one sample, sequenced in a study of blood T cell repertoires in COVID-19. TCRdb's table, derived via immunoSEQ multiplex PCR, lists solely in-frame clones and lacks some. The table lists roughly 180,000 clones, over 70% of them singletons. Material: PBMCs or T cells enriched from blood (not recorded which). These receptors all come from a woman between 40 and 50 years old with acute COVID-19.

This chain links TRBV5-4 with TRBJ2-1, with D maybe TRBD2 (6 bases). From germline, CDR1 is SGHNT and CDR2 YYREEE (reference sequence). The V gene lost 1 base and the J gene lost 8 bases, with 13 bases spanning the gap. This CDR3 is 14 amino acids long. CDR3 sequence reads: CASSLPRTGDEQFF. CDR3 DNA sequence: TGTGCCAGCAGCTTGCCTCGGACGGGGGATGAGCAGTTCTTC.

The chain links TRBV6-5 to TRBJ1-2; D unresolved. The CDR3 consists of 14 residues. Germline loops: CDR1 MNHEY, CDR2 SVGAGI. The germline V and J ends were trimmed by 6 bases and 4 bases, with 15 bases remaining between them. Here the CDR3 reads CASSQRTASYGYTF. Written as DNA, the CDR3 is TGTGCCAGCAGCCAGCGGACGGCAAGCTATGGCTACACCTTC.

The sample holds a few counts of this clone. The J gene is TRBJ2-7, the V gene TRBV3-1 (or the pseudogene TRBV3-2), with 12 positions matching TRBD2. From germline, CDR1 is LGHDT and CDR2 YNNKEL (reference sequence). This CDR3 is 19 amino acids long. J lost 7 bases, V lost 4 bases, and 20 bases had no gene match. The CDR3 spells CASSRHTGTSGSGRKEQYF. DNA of the CDR3: TGTGCCAGCAGCCGGCACACCGGGACTAGCGGGTCAGGGCGCAAGGAGCAGTACTTC.

The chain joins TRBV5-8 to TRBJ2-6; possible D gene TRBD1, 6 bases. The CDR3 covers 16 residues. V dropped 2 bases and J dropped 3 bases, with 12 bases sitting between them. From germline, CDR1 is SGHTS and CDR2 YDEGEE. CDR3 DNA: TGTGCCAGCAGCTTCCCGGACAGTAGTGGGGCCAACGTCCTGACTTTC. Its translation is CASSFPDSSGANVLTF. The variable domain in full, completed from reference TRBV5-8 and TRBJ2-6, reads EAGVTQSPTHLIKTRGQQATLRCSPISGHTSVYWYQQALGLGLQFLLWYDEGEERNRGNFPPRFSGRQFPNYSSELNVNALELEDSALYLCASSFPDSSGANVLTFGAGSRLTVL.

This chain connects TRBV29-1 to TRBJ2-5; TRBD1 is a possible D gene (5 bases). The CDR3 spans 11 residues. Trimming stripped 6 bases from V and 5 bases from J, with 10 bases between. The germline V gene has CDR1 SQVTM and CDR2 ANQGSEA. The CDR3 is CSVTAPETQYF. For the CDR3, the DNA is TGCAGCGTGACAGCTCCGGAGACCCAGTACTTC.

The gene calls are TRBV5-5 and TRBJ1-5, with TRBD1 identical over 7 bases. CDR1 is SGHKS, CDR2 YYEKEE, per germline (reference sequence). V lost 2 bases to trimming and J lost 1 base; unmatched junction nucleotides: 12. The CDR3 loop spans 18 amino acids. CDR3 amino acids: CASSFATRQGSSNQPQHF. CDR3 sequence (DNA): TGTGCCAGCAGCTTTGCCACCAGACAGGGATCAAGCAATCAGCCCCAGCATTTT.

The CDR3 DNA is TGTGCCAGTAGTATGACAGGGACCTATGGCTACACCTTC. Amino acids: CASSMTGTYGYTF. The rearrangement links TRBV19 to TRBJ1-2; 7 positions agree with TRBD1. The junction had 2 bases not matched to a gene; V was cut back by 3 bases and J by 4 bases. The CDR3 has 13 amino acids. CDR1 and CDR2 from the germline V gene are LNHDA and SQIVND (reference sequence).

The chain links TRBV30 to TRBJ2-6, with 10 bases that match TRBD1. The V and J ends lost 7 bases and 0 bases, in that order; junction bases with no gene match: 9. Per germline, CDR1 GTSNPN and CDR2 SVGIG (reference sequence). CDR3 length: 17 residues. CDR3 region: CALNRDRGVSGANVLTF. CDR3 DNA sequence: TGTGCCTTAAACCGGGACAGGGGTGTCTCTGGGGCCAACGTCCTGACTTTC.

CDR3 in amino acids: CASSTGAVSPQYF. CDR3 bases: TGTGCCAGCAGCACAGGGGCGGTTTCGCCCCAGTACTTC. The rearrangement uses TRBV7-3 and TRBJ2-5, with TRBD1 identical over 7 bases. Germline V lookup: CDR1 SGHTA, CDR2 FQGTGA. V gave up 5 bases and J gave up 9 bases; unmatched junction bases: 9. This CDR3 is 13 amino acids long.

This clone appeared a few times. The genes are TRBV19 and TRBJ2-2; TRBD2 matches 9 bases. The ends lost 0 bases at V and 7 bases at J; junction bases unmatched: 15. Germline V gene data show CDR1 as LNHDA and CDR2 as SQIVND (reference sequence). The CDR3 is 19 amino acids. For the CDR3, the DNA is TGTGCCAGTAGTATAGATGCACTAGCGGGCCTAAAAAGGGTCGGGGAGCTGTTTTTT. Translated, it gives CASSIDALAGLKRVGELFF.

The genes are TRBV20-1 and TRBJ2-1; perhaps TRBD2 as D (6 bases). Germline V gene data show CDR1 as DFQATT and CDR2 as SNEGSKA (reference sequence). There are 15 residues in the CDR3. Trimming shortened V by 3 bases and J by 4 bases, and 16 bases separated the two germline ends. The DNA of the CDR3 is TGCAGTGCTAGTTCCCTGGCGGGAAGGTACAATGAGCAGTTCTTC. Translation gives CSASSLAGRYNEQFF.

The chain employs TRBV10-3 and TRBJ1-1; 8 bases map to TRBD1. The CDR3 sequence is 16 residues long. From germline, CDR1 is ENHRY and CDR2 SYGVKD. V shed 5 bases and J 4 bases; nucleotides not matched to a gene: 12. As DNA, the CDR3 is TGTGCCATCAGTAGAGGGACAGGCCTGGGAAGCACTGAAGCTTTCTTT. Protein sequence: CAISRGTGLGSTEAFF.